The 20 T cell receptor beta chains presented below share a single source sample, sequenced in a study of blood T cells in healthy people across ages. A second about 7 to 11 cycle PCR used barcoded and J-beta primers. Using its own MiXCR run on the 5' RACE reads, TCRdb lists one record per CDR3 protein. The table shows 1,300,000 or so distinct CDR3 sequences, with 45% to 70% occurring only once. Sample: blood. The receptors derive from a man aged 18 to 30 in good health.

The chain combines TRBV15 with TRBJ1-2, with D hard to call. V shed 5 bases and J shed 7 bases, with 17 bases lying between them. The CDR3 is made up of 14 amino acids. CDR1 and CDR2 (germline): LNHNV, YYDKDF (reference sequence). The CDR3 bases are TGTGCCACCAGCCACGGTGGAGGGCTCCTTGGCTACACCTTC. Protein: CATSHGGGLLGYTF.

The V and J genes are TRBV14 and TRBJ1-2; D gene unclear. V was trimmed by 4 bases and J by 2 bases, leaving 11 bases between them. The CDR3 covers 14 residues. Germline assignment: CDR1 SGHDN and CDR2 FVKESK. In DNA form, the CDR3 reads TGTGCCAGCAGCCCCGGACTGAACAACTATGGCTACACCTTC. Protein: CASSPGLNNYGYTF.

The chain couples TRBV5-1 to TRBJ2-7; maybe TRBD1 (6 bases). The CDR3 length is 14 residues. The V end lost 3 bases, the J end lost 7 bases, and 17 bases lay between the germline ends. Germline values: CDR1 SGHRS, CDR2 YFSETQ. CDR3 residues: CASSWEQGPDEQYF. The CDR3 coding sequence is TGCGCCAGCAGCTGGGAACAGGGACCGGATGAGCAGTACTTC.

The J gene is TRBJ1-2, the V gene TRBV30; D not resolved. Trimming removed 0 bases at V and 3 bases at J, with 8 bases between. Germline V CDR1 and CDR2: GTSNPN, SVGIG (reference sequence). There are 13 residues in the CDR3. The CDR3 loop is CAWSVLGYYGYTF. The DNA of the CDR3 is TGTGCCTGGAGTGTACTGGGTTACTATGGCTACACCTTC.

The rearrangement links TRBV7-2 to TRBJ2-1; 7 bases line up with TRBD1. CDR3 size: 15 residues. Trimming at V came to 2 bases and at J to 2 bases, leaving 3 bases not matched to a gene. Germline V CDR1 and CDR2: SGHTA, FQGNSA. The DNA for the CDR3 is TGTGCCAGCAGCTTAACGGGACAGACCTACAATGAGCAGTTCTTC. Its translation: CASSLTGQTYNEQFF.

V is TRBV9 and J is TRBJ2-5; D may be TRBD1 (5 bases). V was trimmed by 4 bases and J by 4 bases, leaving 14 bases between them. Germline V lookup: CDR1 SGDLS, CDR2 YYNGEE. CDR3 size: 14 residues. In DNA, the CDR3 is TGTGCCAGCAGCTACCACCAGGGTGGAGAGACCCAGTACTTC. Its translation: CASSYHQGGETQYF.

The genes are TRBV21-1 and TRBJ1-5. TRBV21-1 is a pseudogene locus. The CDR3 loop spans 17 amino acids. The CDR3 reads CASSKGEKTYNNQPQHF. CDR3 sequence (DNA): TGTGCCAGCAGCAAGGGTGAAAAGACCTATAACAATCAGCCCCAGCATTTT.

This clonotype was recorded many times. The rearrangement links TRBV7-2 to TRBJ2-7; D gene uncertain. The CDR3 runs 12 residues. The V gene lost 5 bases and the J gene lost 0 bases, with 5 bases spanning the gap. Looked up from germline, CDR1 is SGHTA and CDR2 is FQGNSA. The CDR3 spells CASSPHSYEQYF. The CDR3 DNA is TGTGCCAGCAGCCCCCACTCCTACGAGCAGTACTTC.

This chain uses TRBV24-1 with TRBJ2-5, with a weak D call TRBD1 (6 bases). CDR3 length: 15 residues. Trimming removed 4 bases from V and 1 base from J, with 12 bases in between. From germline, CDR1 is KGHDR and CDR2 SFDVKD. CDR3 loop: CATSEGGQTQETQYF. CDR3 DNA sequence: TGTGCCACCAGTGAAGGCGGACAGACCCAAGAGACCCAGTACTTC.

CDR3 loop: CASSFPVITSRGAKDTQYF. The CDR3 region has the DNA TGTGCCAGCAGCTTCCCAGTCATTACTAGCAGGGGGGCAAAAGATACGCAGTATTTT. The V and J genes are TRBV11-2 and TRBJ2-3; possible D gene TRBD1, 7 bases. The germline V and J ends were trimmed by 3 bases and 5 bases, with 27 bases remaining between them. The CDR3 spans 19 residues. Germline-derived CDR1 and CDR2 are SGHAT and FQNNGV.

This chain joins TRBV3-1 and TRBJ1-2; tentative D call: TRBD1 (5 bases). CDR1 and CDR2 (germline): LGHDT, YNNKEL (reference sequence). The V end lost 0 bases, the J end lost 6 bases, and 14 bases lay between the germline ends. CDR3 length equals 15 residues. CDR3 in DNA: TGTGCCAGCAGCCAAGATAGGGGAATGTCGGATGGCTACACCTTC. This gives the protein CASSQDRGMSDGYTF. The variable domain in full, with the rest retrieved from reference TRBV3-1 and TRBJ1-2, is DTAVSQTPKYLVTQMGNDKSIKCEQNLGHDTMYWYKQDSKKFLKIMFSYNNKELIINETVPNRFSPKSPDKAHLNLHINSLELGDSAVYFCASSQDRGMSDGYTFGSGTRLTVV.

The J gene is TRBJ2-7, the V gene TRBV5-1; 9 bases agree with TRBD1. This CDR3 is built from 14 residues. The V segment lost 2 bases and the J segment 6 bases; nucleotides outside the gene matches: 6. Germline values: CDR1 SGHRS, CDR2 YFSETQ. CDR3 loop: CASSFGTGLGEQYF. The CDR3, as DNA: TGCGCCAGCAGCTTCGGGACAGGGTTGGGCGAGCAGTACTTC.

This sequence joins TRBV7-8 and TRBJ2-1; possible D gene TRBD1, 6 bases. The germline V and J ends were trimmed by 1 base and 13 bases, with 17 bases remaining between them. In germline, CDR1 is SGHVS, CDR2 FQNEAQ. This CDR3 region has 14 residues. The DNA for the CDR3 is TGTGCCAGCAGCTTAGAACAGGGCGGAGAGACCCAGTTCTTC. This sequence encodes CASSLEQGGETQFF.

CDR3 loop: CASSLGRVDNEQFF. The CDR3, as DNA: TGTGCCAGCAGTTTAGGGAGAGTGGACAATGAGCAGTTCTTC. V usage is TRBV12-3 or TRBV12-4 and J usage is TRBJ2-1; D is unclear. The CDR3 totals 14 residues. Trimming took 1 base from V and 5 from J, leaving 9 bases between them.

This chain uses TRBV7-2 with TRBJ2-2; 11 positions match TRBD2. The V and J ends lost 6 bases and 6 bases, in that order; junction bases with no gene match: 6. Per the germline V gene, CDR1 is SGHTA and CDR2 is FQGNSA. The CDR3 is 15 amino acids. The CDR3 here is CASSLAGGYPGELFF. The CDR3 region has the DNA TGTGCCAGCAGTCTAGCGGGGGGTTATCCCGGGGAGCTGTTTTTT.

The CDR3 sequence is CASSTWGRQSTDTQYF. The CDR3 coding sequence is TGTGCCAGCAGCACCTGGGGGCGACAAAGCACAGATACGCAGTATTTT. The chain carries TRBV11-2 and TRBJ2-3, with D possibly being TRBD1 (6 bases). V shed 5 bases and J shed 0 bases, with 15 bases lying between them. Germline V gene data show CDR1 as SGHAT and CDR2 as FQNNGV. This CDR3 contains 16 residues. The full variable domain, its missing parts supplied by reference TRBV11-2 and TRBJ2-3, is EAGVAQSPRYKIIEKRQSVAFWCNPISGHATLYWYQQILGQGPKLLIQFQNNGVVDDSQLPKDRFSAERLKGVDSTLKIQPAKLEDSAVYLCASSTWGRQSTDTQYFGPGTRLTVL.

A few counts support this clonotype. This rearrangement joins TRBV6-2 or TRBV6-3 to TRBJ2-1; 10 nucleotides align to TRBD1. The CDR3 extends over 16 amino acids. Germline CDR1 MNHEY, CDR2 SVGEGT. J lost 5 bases, V lost 6 bases, and 10 bases had no gene match. The CDR3 reads CASSTRTGGNNNEQFF. For the CDR3, the DNA is TGTGCCAGCAGCACTAGGACAGGGGGAAACAACAATGAGCAGTTCTTC.

In DNA, the CDR3 is TGTGCCAGCAGCCACCGACAAGGTATTGAAGCTTTCTTT. Translated: CASSHRQGIEAFF. The chain couples TRBV4-2 to TRBJ1-1; unclear D gene. The CDR3 is 13 amino acids. Germline loops: CDR1 LGHNA, CDR2 YNFKEQ. V lost 3 bases and J 7 bases, leaving 12 bases between the germline ends.

This chain links TRBV9 with TRBJ1-2; 8 bases are a match to TRBD1. Germline V gene sequence: CDR1 SGDLS, CDR2 YYNGEE. V lost 4 bases and J lost 3; bases outside the gene matches: 8. The length of the CDR3 is 15 residues. This chain's CDR3 is CASSPQGGLHYGYTF. CDR3 nucleotides: TGTGCCAGCAGCCCACAGGGGGGGCTGCACTATGGCTACACCTTC.

The gene calls are TRBV20-1 and TRBJ1-2, with D hard to call. V was clipped by 0 bases and J by 8 bases, with 16 bases between them. Germline V CDR1 and CDR2: DFQATT, SNEGSKA (reference sequence). The CDR3 contains 14 residues. The CDR3 loop is CSAREGTLFRGYTF. The CDR3 DNA sequence: TGCAGTGCTAGAGAGGGTACCTTGTTTAGGGGCTACACCTTC.